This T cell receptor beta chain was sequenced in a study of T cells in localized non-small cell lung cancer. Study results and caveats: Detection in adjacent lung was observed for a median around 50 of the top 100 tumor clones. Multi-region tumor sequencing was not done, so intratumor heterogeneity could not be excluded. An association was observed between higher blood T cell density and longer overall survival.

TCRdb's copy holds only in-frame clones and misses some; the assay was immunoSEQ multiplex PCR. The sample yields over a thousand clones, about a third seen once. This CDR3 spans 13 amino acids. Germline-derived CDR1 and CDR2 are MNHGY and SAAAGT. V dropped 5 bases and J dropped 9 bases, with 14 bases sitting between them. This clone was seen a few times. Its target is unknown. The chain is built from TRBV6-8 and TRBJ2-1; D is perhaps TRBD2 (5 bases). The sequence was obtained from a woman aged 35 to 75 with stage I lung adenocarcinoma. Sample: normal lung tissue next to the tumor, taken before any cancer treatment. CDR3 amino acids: CASSPGLLGEQFF. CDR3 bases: TGTGCCAGCAGTCCTGGACTCCTCGGTGAGCAGTTCTTC.